This TCR beta chain was sequenced in a study of monozygotic twins with inflammatory bowel disease. As for this clonotype: No antigen is known for it.

Each CDR3 protein gets one entry in TCRdb, which reprocessed the 5' RACE reads and gives no DNA. This listing includes over 350,000 distinct CDR3 sequences. General study points: The inverse Simpson measure of TCRbeta diversity was lower in IBD patients than in healthy co-twins. Twins classed as concordant or discordant showed no difference in repertoire similarity, possibly from limited power.

This clonotype was obtained from a human donor with ulcerative colitis or Crohn's disease, or a healthy co-twin of an affected twin (not recorded which). The sequenced sample was blood.

CDR3 in amino acids: CASSSSGGDVTDTQYF. The rearrangement links TRBV28 to TRBJ2-3; checking the TCRdb D call of TRBD1 is not possible without DNA. This CDR3 contains 16 residues. Germline CDR1 reads MDHEN; CDR2 reads SYDVKM.